Listed below are T cell receptor beta chains from one sample, sequenced in a study of blood T cell repertoires in COVID-19. Clones were sequenced by immunoSEQ multiplex PCR, and TCRdb holds only the in-frame ones, with some missing. This table holds tens of thousands of clones, roughly 91% found once. Material for sequencing was peripheral blood. These receptors all come from a woman aged 45 to 65 in a cohort sampled during active COVID-19. CDR3s include the opening cysteine and the closing phenylalanine or tryptophan. The D gene is left open where the match is weak. Where a row states a size, it is once, few, many or the class of an expanded clone; other rows omit it.

size,J,V,D,CDR3,DNA
NA,TRBJ1-1,TRBV4-1,NA,CASSQAEGYGGLDTEAFF,TGCGCCAGCAGCCAAGCCGAGGGGTACGGAGGGCTTGACACTGAAGCTTTCTTT
NA,TRBJ1-1,TRBV6-5,NA,CASSPGAEAFF,TGTGCCAGCAGTCCAGGGGCTGAAGCTTTCTTT
once,TRBJ2-5,TRBV5-1,NA,CASRTTGHQETQYF,TGCGCCAGCAGGACGACAGGACACCAAGAGACCCAGTACTTC
once,TRBJ2-5,TRBV6-5,TRBD1,CASSSGGALRKTQYF,TGTGCCAGCAGCTCAGGGGGCGCGCTGAGAAAGACCCAGTACTTC
NA,TRBJ1-3,TRBV6-6,TRBD1,CASSGTGVNTIYF,TGTGCCAGCAGTGGGACAGGGGTAAACACCATATATTTT
NA,TRBJ1-2,TRBV27,TRBD1,CASSKTGTGLLSNYGYTF,TGTGCCAGCAGTAAAACCGGGACAGGGCTCCTTTCTAACTATGGCTACACCTTC
NA,TRBJ2-7,TRBV16,TRBD2,CASSLPSGSSYEQYF,TGTGCCAGCAGCCTCCCTAGCGGGAGTTCCTACGAGCAGTACTTC
NA,TRBJ2-6,TRBV7-9,TRBD1,CASSKGQESSGANVLTF,TGTGCCAGCAGCAAGGGACAGGAGAGCTCTGGGGCCAACGTCCTGACTTTC
NA,TRBJ2-7,TRBV10-3,NA,CAISESGDRDWDSYEQYF,TGTGCCATCAGTGAGTCGGGGGACCGGGACTGGGACTCCTACGAGCAGTACTTC
NA,TRBJ1-1,TRBV4-1,NA,CASSQPDRNTEAFF,TGCGCCAGCAGCCAACCGGACAGGAACACTGAAGCTTTCTTT